This passage covers 27 T cell receptor beta chains from one sample sequenced in a study of shared clonotypes between healthy human individuals. Measured with immunoSEQ multiplex PCR; TCRdb has only the in-frame clones, and not every one. Among some 490,000 clones listed, 81% were seen once. The sequenced sample consisted of PBMCs. The receptors shown here come from a woman in her 40s in good health. Some clones in this sample may be carry-over from other donors' samples.

The chain uses TRBV7-9 and TRBJ2-1, with TRBD2 identical over 7 bases. With 1 base clipped from V and 7 bases from J, the junction kept 4 bases outside the gene matches. The length of the CDR3 is 14 residues. The germline V gene encodes CDR1 SEHNR and CDR2 FQNEAQ (reference sequence). The chain's CDR3 is CASSLGLAENEQFF. The CDR3, as DNA: TGTGCCAGCAGCTTAGGACTAGCAGAGAATGAGCAGTTCTTC.

The chain employs TRBV6-5 and TRBJ2-7; 11 bases map to TRBD2. V lost 4 bases to trimming and J lost 4 bases; unmatched junction nucleotides: 6. The germline V gene encodes CDR1 MNHEY and CDR2 SVGAGI. The CDR3 spans 15 residues. In nucleotides, the CDR3 is TGTGCCAGCAGTTGGGTTGGGACTAGCGGTTACGAGCAGTACTTC. Translated, it gives CASSWVGTSGYEQYF.

This clone was picked up one time. The genes are TRBV7-9 and TRBJ1-1; D gene uncertain. V gave up 6 bases and J gave up 1 base, with 9 bases separating them. Germline V CDR1 and CDR2: SEHNR, FQNEAQ (reference sequence). This CDR3 is built from 13 residues. CDR3 residues: CASREEPNTEAFF. The CDR3 nucleotides read TGTGCCAGCAGAGAGGAACCGAACACTGAAGCTTTCTTT. Supplemented by reference TRBV7-9 and TRBJ1-1, the full variable domain reads DTGVSQNPRHKITKRGQNVTFRCDPISEHNRLYWYRQTLGQGPEFLTYFQNEAQLEKSRLLSDRFSAERPKGSFSTLEIQRTEQGDSAMYLCASREEPNTEAFFGQGTRLTVV.

J is TRBJ2-3 and V is TRBV18; no clear D gene. This CDR3 has 11 residues. CDR1 is KGHSH and CDR2 is LQKENI in the germline V gene. Trimming took 11 bases from V and 2 from J, leaving 8 bases between them. For the CDR3, the DNA is TGTGCCGGCGGTTACACAGATACGCAGTATTTT. It yields the protein CAGGYTDTQYF.

Concerning this clone: This sequence is one base from a far larger clone and is likely a read error. The J gene is TRBJ1-4, the V gene TRBV2; D not resolved. The CDR3 consists of 13 residues. V lost 7 bases to trimming and J lost 2 bases, with 8 bases between them. Germline V CDR1 and CDR2: SNHLY, FYNNEI. CDR3 loop: CASNRTTNEKLFF. The CDR3 DNA reads TGTGCCAGCAACCGGACTACTAATGAAAAACTGTTTTTT. The whole variable domain, remainder taken from reference TRBV2 and TRBJ1-4, is EPEVTQTPSHQVTQMGQEVILRCVPISNHLYFYWYRQILGQKVEFLVSFYNNEISEKSEIFDDQFSVERPDGSNFTLKIRSTKLEDSAMYFCASNRTTNEKLFFGSGTQLSVL.

With regard to this clone: Other nucleotide sequences in the sample specify the same CDR3. This chain uses TRBV29-1 with TRBJ1-4; 9 nucleotides match TRBD1. CDR3 length equals 13 residues. In germline, CDR1 is SQVTM, CDR2 ANQGSEA. Unmatched junction bases numbered 7, after V lost 7 bases and J lost 7 bases. The CDR3 nucleotides read TGCAGCGCACGACAGGGGGGAAGTGAAAAACTGTTTTTT. It translates to CSARQGGSEKLFF.

About this clone itself: A far larger clone differs by one base, so this is likely a read error. The chain carries TRBV18 and TRBJ1-5, with D possibly being TRBD1 (5 bases). V shed 2 bases and J shed 3 bases, with 11 bases lying between them. Germline assignment: CDR1 KGHSH and CDR2 LQKENI. This CDR3 has 15 amino acids. The CDR3 region is CASSPLAGYNQPQHF. CDR3 bases: TGTGCCAGCTCACCATTGGCAGGGTACAATCAGCCCCAGCATTTT.

In its sample, this clone was seen once. The chain employs TRBV5-5 and TRBJ1-1; D possibly corresponds to TRBD1 (5 bases). This CDR3 region has 17 residues. The germline gives CDR1 SGHKS, CDR2 YYEKEE (reference sequence). The V end was cut by 4 bases, the J end by 0 bases, with 19 bases between. The CDR3 coding sequence is TGTGCCAGCAGCCTGGGGTTGAGCAGGGCTATGAACACTGAAGCTTTCTTT. It translates to CASSLGLSRAMNTEAFF.

The chain uses TRBV27 and TRBJ2-7, with D tentatively TRBD1 (5 bases). This CDR3 spans 15 amino acids. Germline V gene data show CDR1 as MNHEY and CDR2 as SMNVEV (reference sequence). V was pared by 0 bases and J by 3 bases, with 12 bases between. CDR3 region: CASSLSLDISYEQYF. Written as DNA, the CDR3 is TGTGCCAGCAGTTTATCCCTGGACATTAGCTACGAGCAGTACTTC.

The chain carries TRBV5-1 and TRBJ2-1, with D possibly being TRBD2 (5 bases). V shed 1 base and J shed 4 bases, with 15 bases lying between them. CDR1 is SGHRS, CDR2 YFSETQ, per germline. The CDR3 totals 16 residues. DNA for the CDR3: TGCGCCAGCAGCTTGTTACGAGCGGCTTTATACAATGAGCAGTTCTTC. Protein sequence: CASSLLRAALYNEQFF.

The chain carries TRBV11-2 and TRBJ1-3, with D hard to call. With 5 bases removed from V and 4 bases from J, the gap between germline ends came to 15 bases. The CDR3 is 15 amino acids. The germline V gene has CDR1 SGHAT and CDR2 FQNNGV. CDR3 sequence reads: CASSKNQFGGNTIYF. In DNA form, the CDR3 reads TGTGCCAGCAGCAAGAACCAGTTCGGGGGAAACACCATATATTTT.

The chain has TRBV28 and TRBJ2-7; 8 positions agree with TRBD1. Germline CDR1 reads MDHEN; CDR2 reads SYDVKM. This CDR3 region has 14 residues. With V trimmed by 6 bases and J by 3 bases, 7 bases remained unmatched. The CDR3 here is CASSLEGQDYEQYF. As DNA, the CDR3 is TGTGCCAGCAGCCTGGAGGGACAGGACTACGAGCAGTACTTC.

This chain links TRBV19 with TRBJ1-2; D not certain. Germline V gene data show CDR1 as LNHDA and CDR2 as SQIVND (reference sequence). The ends were cut back, 5 bases at V and 2 bases at J, with 12 bases in the middle. The CDR3 is 14 amino acids. In DNA, the CDR3 is TGTGCCAGTAGTTTATGGCGGAGCAACTATGGCTACACCTTC. Translated: CASSLWRSNYGYTF. Full variable domain (outside the CDR3, taken from reference TRBV19 and TRBJ1-2): DGGITQSPKYLFRKEGQNVTLSCEQNLNHDAMYWYRQDPGQGLRLIYYSQIVNDFQKGDIAEGYSVSREKKESFPLTVTSAQKNPTAFYLCASSLWRSNYGYTFGSGTRLTVV.

The V call is TRBV11-2, the J call TRBJ2-7, with D unresolved. This CDR3 contains 15 residues. V shed 4 bases and J shed 4 bases, with 17 bases lying between them. Germline-derived CDR1 and CDR2 are SGHAT and FQNNGV. CDR3 coding DNA: TGTGCCAGCAGCTCAAATAGCAGAACGAAGTACGAGCAGTACTTC. Protein sequence: CASSSNSRTKYEQYF.

This clone was counted once. A far larger clone is a single base away, which makes a read error likely. The chain joins TRBV7-9 to TRBJ2-2; tentatively, D is TRBD2 (5 bases). The V end was cut by 8 bases, the J end by 5 bases, with 6 bases between. The CDR3 length is 11 residues. CDR1 is SEHNR, CDR2 FQNEAQ, per germline (reference sequence). Here the CDR3 DNA reads TGTGCCAGCCGCGGGACCGGGGAGCTGTTTTTT. Translating it yields CASRGTGELFF.

To note about this clone: A far larger clone lies a single base away; this is likely a read error. The V gene is TRBV30, the J gene TRBJ2-2, with a weak D call TRBD1 (6 bases). The CDR3 covers 12 residues. Germline CDR1 GTSNPN, CDR2 SVGIG (reference sequence). The CDR3 here is CAWSWDTGELLF. The CDR3 nucleotides are TGTGCCTGGTCGTGGGACACCGGGGAGCTGCTTTTT.

As concerns this clone: With only one base between it and a far larger clone, this is likely a read error. The V and J genes are TRBV5-8 and TRBJ1-1; D is unclear. V gave up 5 bases and J gave up 1 base, with 9 bases separating them. The CDR3 extends over 13 amino acids. CDR1 is SGHTS, CDR2 YDEGEE, per germline. Here the CDR3 reads CASSSISNTEAFF. The DNA for the CDR3 is TGTGCCAGCAGTTCCATATCGAACACTGAAGCTTTCTTT.

This clone has a single count. The gene calls are TRBV7-9 and TRBJ1-1; no definite D call. This CDR3 contains 14 residues. Germline V gene data show CDR1 as SEHNR and CDR2 as FQNEAQ (reference sequence). V lost 5 bases and J 5 bases, leaving 15 bases between the germline ends. The CDR3 region is CASSPRGGWTEAFF. The CDR3 nucleotides read TGTGCCAGCAGCCCGAGAGGAGGGTGGACTGAAGCTTTCTTT.

The chain joins TRBV25-1 to TRBJ2-7, with D unclear. Trimming removed 7 bases from V and 3 bases from J, with 7 bases in between. The CDR3 sequence is 11 residues long. CDR1 and CDR2 (germline): MGHDK, SYGVNS. The CDR3 protein is CASTGNYEQYF. CDR3 DNA sequence: TGTGCCAGCACCGGCAACTACGAGCAGTACTTC.

Regarding this clone: A far larger clone lies a single base away; this is likely a read error. Other DNA sequences in the sample encode the same CDR3. The chain employs TRBV28 and TRBJ1-2, with no clear D. The CDR3 runs to 12 residues. Germline V CDR1 and CDR2: MDHEN, SYDVKM. The CDR3 sequence: CASYGGRDGYTF. The DNA for the CDR3 is TGTGCAAGCTACGGAGGGAGGGATGGCTACACCTTC.

V and J are TRBV7-2 and TRBJ2-7; D remains unclear. Per the germline V gene, CDR1 is SGHTA and CDR2 is FQGNSA. Trimming removed 1 base at V and 2 bases at J, with 6 bases between. The CDR3 extends over 13 amino acids. CDR3 sequence: CASSLGRPYEQYF. Here the CDR3 DNA reads TGTGCCAGCAGCTTAGGCAGACCCTACGAGCAGTACTTC.

V is TRBV7-8 and J is TRBJ2-1, with a tentative D call TRBD2 (6 bases). The V end was cut by 3 bases, the J end by 7 bases, with 10 bases between. Looked up from germline, CDR1 is SGHVS and CDR2 is FQNEAQ. The length of the CDR3 is 13 residues. The CDR3 region has the DNA TGTGCCAGCAGCTTCCCAGGGAGGAATGAGCAGTTCTTC. Its translation: CASSFPGRNEQFF.

CDR3 coding DNA: TGTGCCAGCCACCGACCCTGGGATCAGCCCCAGCATTTT. Protein product: CASHRPWDQPQHF. V is TRBV21-1 and J is TRBJ1-5. TRBV21-1 is listed as a pseudogene. This CDR3 contains 13 residues.

This sequence joins TRBV28 and TRBJ2-2; a weak D match, TRBD1 (5 bases). With 4 bases removed from V and 1 base from J, the gap between germline ends came to 16 bases. The CDR3 is made up of 17 amino acids. Germline loops: CDR1 MDHEN, CDR2 SYDVKM. The CDR3 reads CASSYPLRQRNTGELFF. As DNA, the CDR3 is TGTGCCAGCAGTTACCCTCTGCGACAGAGGAACACCGGGGAGCTGTTTTTT.

The V gene is TRBV10-1, the J gene TRBJ2-6; no clear D gene. This CDR3 is built from 13 residues. V lost 11 bases and J 0 bases, leaving 8 bases between the germline ends. Germline lookup yields CDR1 WNHNN and CDR2 SYGVQD (reference sequence). CDR3 sequence (DNA): TGCGCCGGACGGTCCTCTGGGGCCAACGTCCTGACTTTC. Translation: CAGRSSGANVLTF.

The CDR3 loop reads CASSFQDRGNQPQHF. In nucleotides, the CDR3 is TGTGCCAGCAGCTTCCAAGACAGGGGAAATCAGCCCCAGCATTTT. The V and J genes are TRBV4-2 and TRBJ1-5; 8 positions match TRBD1. Per germline, CDR1 LGHNA and CDR2 YNFKEQ. The CDR3 extends over 15 amino acids. V trimming: 5 bases; J trimming: 4 bases; junction bases outside the gene matches: 7.

The chain recombines TRBV2 with TRBJ1-1, with unresolved D. Germline V gene sequence: CDR1 SNHLY, CDR2 FYNNEI. V lost 4 bases, J lost 1 base, and 13 bases lay in between. CDR3 length equals 15 residues. The CDR3 reads CASSALGSANTEAFF. The CDR3 DNA follows: TGTGCCAGCAGTGCCCTTGGATCCGCGAACACTGAAGCTTTCTTT.